Sequencing of this T cell receptor beta chain was carried out in a study of control samples from healthy donors and cancer patients. CDR1 and CDR2 (germline): ENHRY, SYGVKD. V gave up 4 bases and J gave up 7 bases; unmatched junction bases: 15. This CDR3 contains 17 residues. Assay used: immunoSEQ multiplex PCR; TCRdb lists only in-frame clones, some missing. This table holds roughly 170,000 clones, roughly 94% found once. Sequenced: blood. The clonotype comes from a woman aged 18 to 35 in good health. The V and J genes are TRBV10-3 and TRBJ2-1, with TRBD1 matching 8 bases. The CDR3 sequence: CAISGQVGQAFGNEQFF. The CDR3 DNA sequence: TGTGCCATCAGTGGCCAAGTGGGACAGGCTTTTGGAAATGAGCAGTTCTTC.